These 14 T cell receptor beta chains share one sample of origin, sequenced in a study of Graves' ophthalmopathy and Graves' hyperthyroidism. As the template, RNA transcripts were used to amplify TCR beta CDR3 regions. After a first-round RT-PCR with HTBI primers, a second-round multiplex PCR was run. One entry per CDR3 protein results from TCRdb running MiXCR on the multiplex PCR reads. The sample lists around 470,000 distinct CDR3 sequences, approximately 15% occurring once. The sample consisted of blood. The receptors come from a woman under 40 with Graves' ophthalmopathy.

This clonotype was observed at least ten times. Here the CDR3 DNA reads TGCGCCAGCAGTGAGCCCAAGATGGGGGGATCCTACGAGCAGTACTTC. This translates into CASSEPKMGGSYEQYF. The chain has TRBV10-2 and TRBJ2-7; D is possibly TRBD2 (6 bases). Trimming removed 2 bases from V and 1 base from J, with 15 bases in between. CDR1 WSHSY and CDR2 SAAADI come from the germline V gene. The CDR3 covers 16 residues.

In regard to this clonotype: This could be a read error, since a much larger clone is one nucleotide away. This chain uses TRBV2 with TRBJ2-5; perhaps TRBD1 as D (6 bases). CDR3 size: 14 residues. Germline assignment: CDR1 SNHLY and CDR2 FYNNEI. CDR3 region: CASSVEGVQETKYF. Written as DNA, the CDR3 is TGTGCCAGCAGTGTAGAGGGGGTCCAAGAGACCAAGTACTTC.

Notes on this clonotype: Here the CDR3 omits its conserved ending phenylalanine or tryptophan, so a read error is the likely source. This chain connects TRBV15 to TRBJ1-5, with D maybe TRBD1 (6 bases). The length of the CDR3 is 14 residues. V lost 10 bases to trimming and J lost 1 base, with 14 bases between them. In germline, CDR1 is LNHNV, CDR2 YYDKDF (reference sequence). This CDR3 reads CAITRDRSNQPQHL. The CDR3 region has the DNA TGTGCCATCACCCGAGACAGGAGCAATCAGCCCCAGCATTTG.

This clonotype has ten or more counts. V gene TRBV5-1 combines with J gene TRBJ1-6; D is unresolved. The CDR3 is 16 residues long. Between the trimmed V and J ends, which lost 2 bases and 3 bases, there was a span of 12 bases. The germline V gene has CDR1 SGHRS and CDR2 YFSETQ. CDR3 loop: CASSFKADHYNSPLHF. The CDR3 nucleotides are TGCGCCAGCAGCTTCAAGGCAGACCACTATAATTCACCCCTCCACTTT.

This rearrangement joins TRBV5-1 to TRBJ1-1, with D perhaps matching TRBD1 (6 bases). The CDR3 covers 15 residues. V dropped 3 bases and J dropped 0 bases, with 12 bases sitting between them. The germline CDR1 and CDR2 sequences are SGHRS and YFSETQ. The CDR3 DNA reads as TGCGCCAGCAGCTCCCCTGACAGGCTGAACACTGAAGCTTTCTTT. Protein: CASSSPDRLNTEAFF.

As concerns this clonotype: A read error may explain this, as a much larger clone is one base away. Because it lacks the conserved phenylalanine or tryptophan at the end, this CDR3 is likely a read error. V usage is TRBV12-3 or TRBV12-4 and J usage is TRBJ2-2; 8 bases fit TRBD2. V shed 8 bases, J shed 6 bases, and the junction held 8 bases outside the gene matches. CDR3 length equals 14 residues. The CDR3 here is CASREREYAGELFY. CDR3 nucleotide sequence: TGTGCCAGCCGGGAGCGGGAGTATGCCGGGGAGCTGTTTTAT.

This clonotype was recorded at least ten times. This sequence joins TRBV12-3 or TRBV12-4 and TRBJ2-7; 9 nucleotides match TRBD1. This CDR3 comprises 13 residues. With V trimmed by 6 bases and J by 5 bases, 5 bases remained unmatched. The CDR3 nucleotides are TGTGCCAGCAGCCTACAGGGGGCGAACGAGCAGTACTTC. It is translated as CASSLQGANEQYF.

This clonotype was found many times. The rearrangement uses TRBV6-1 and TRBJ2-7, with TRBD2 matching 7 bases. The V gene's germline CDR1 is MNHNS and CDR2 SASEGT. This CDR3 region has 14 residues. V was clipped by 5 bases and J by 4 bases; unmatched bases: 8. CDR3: CASSIRTRYYEQYF. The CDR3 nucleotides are TGTGCCAGCAGTATCCGGACTAGGTATTACGAGCAGTACTTC.

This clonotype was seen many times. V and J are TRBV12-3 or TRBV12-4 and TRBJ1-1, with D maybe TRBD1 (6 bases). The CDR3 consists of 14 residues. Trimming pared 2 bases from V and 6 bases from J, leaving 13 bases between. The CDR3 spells CASSLTTGFPEAFF. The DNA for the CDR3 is TGTGCCAGCAGTTTAACCACAGGGTTCCCTGAAGCTTTCTTT.

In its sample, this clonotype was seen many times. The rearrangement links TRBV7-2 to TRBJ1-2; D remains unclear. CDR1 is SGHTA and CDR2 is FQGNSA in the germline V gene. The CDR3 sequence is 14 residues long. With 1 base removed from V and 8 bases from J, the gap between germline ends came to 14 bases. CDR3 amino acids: CASSLGLPLGGYTF. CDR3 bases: TGTGCCAGCAGCTTAGGCCTCCCCCTGGGCGGCTACACCTTC.

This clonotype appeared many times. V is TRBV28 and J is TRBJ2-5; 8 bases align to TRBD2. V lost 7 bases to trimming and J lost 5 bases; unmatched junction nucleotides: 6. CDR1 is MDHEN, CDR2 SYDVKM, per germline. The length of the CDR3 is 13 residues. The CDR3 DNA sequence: TGTGCCAGCAACCGGGGGGGCACGGAGACCCAGTACTTC. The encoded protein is CASNRGGTETQYF.

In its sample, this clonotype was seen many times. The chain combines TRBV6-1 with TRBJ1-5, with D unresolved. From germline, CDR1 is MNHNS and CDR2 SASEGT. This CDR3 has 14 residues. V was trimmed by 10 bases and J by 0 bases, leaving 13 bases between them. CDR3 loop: CATTTGNSNQPQHF. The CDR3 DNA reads TGTGCCACCACTACGGGAAATAGCAATCAGCCCCAGCATTTT.

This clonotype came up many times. The CDR3: CSARILDTEAFF. In DNA, the CDR3 is TGCAGTGCTAGAATCCTGGACACTGAAGCTTTCTTT. The chain is built from TRBV20-1 and TRBJ1-1, with D unclear. Trimming removed 2 bases from V and 3 bases from J, with 7 bases in between. The CDR3 is 12 residues long. Germline V gene lookup returns CDR1 DFQATT and CDR2 SNEGSKA (reference sequence).

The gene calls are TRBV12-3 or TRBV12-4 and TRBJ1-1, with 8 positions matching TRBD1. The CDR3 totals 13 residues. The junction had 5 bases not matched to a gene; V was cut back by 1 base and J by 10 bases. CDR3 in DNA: TGTGCCAGCAGTTTAGTGAACAGGGGGGTAGCTTTCTTT. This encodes CASSLVNRGVAFF.